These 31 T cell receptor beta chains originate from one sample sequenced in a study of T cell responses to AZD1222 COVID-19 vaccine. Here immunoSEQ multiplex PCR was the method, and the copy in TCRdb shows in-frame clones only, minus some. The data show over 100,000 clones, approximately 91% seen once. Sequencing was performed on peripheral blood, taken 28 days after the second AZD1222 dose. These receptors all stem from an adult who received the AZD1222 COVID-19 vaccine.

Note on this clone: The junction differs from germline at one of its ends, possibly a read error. The CDR3 region has the DNA TGTGCCAGCAGCTTGTCAGGGGCCAAGGGGGTATTT. It translates to CASSLSGAKGVF. V is TRBV5-6 and J is TRBJ1-4; D is perhaps TRBD1 (6 bases). The CDR3 totals 12 residues. Germline values: CDR1 SGHDT, CDR2 YYEEEE.

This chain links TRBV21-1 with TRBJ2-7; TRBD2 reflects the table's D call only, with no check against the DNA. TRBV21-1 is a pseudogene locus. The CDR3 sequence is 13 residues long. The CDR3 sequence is CAKTSGLPYEQYF. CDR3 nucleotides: TGTGCCAAGACTAGCGGACTCCCCTACGAGCAGTACTTC.

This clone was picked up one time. CDR3 nucleotide sequence: TGTGCCAGCACGAGAGGGGTGAACACTGAAGCTTTCTTT. Its translation is CASTRGVNTEAFF. The rearrangement uses TRBV3-1 (or the pseudogene TRBV3-2) and TRBJ1-1; maybe TRBD1 (5 bases). Between the trimmed V and J ends, which lost 7 bases and 0 bases, there was a span of 9 bases. The CDR3 sequence is 13 residues long. Germline CDR1 LGHDT, CDR2 YNNKEL (reference sequence).

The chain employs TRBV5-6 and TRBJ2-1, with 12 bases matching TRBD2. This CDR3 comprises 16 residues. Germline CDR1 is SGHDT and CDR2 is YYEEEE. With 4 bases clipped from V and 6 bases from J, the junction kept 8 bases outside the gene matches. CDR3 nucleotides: TGTGCCAGCAGCAGTACCGGGACTAGCGGGCCCAATGAGCAGTTCTTC. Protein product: CASSSTGTSGPNEQFF. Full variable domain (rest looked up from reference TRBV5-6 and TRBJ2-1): DAGVTQSPTHLIKTRGQQVTLRCSPKSGHDTVSWYQQALGQGPQFIFQYYEEEERQRGNFPDRFSGHQFPNYSSELNVNALLLGDSALYLCASSSTGTSGPNEQFFGPGTRLTVL.

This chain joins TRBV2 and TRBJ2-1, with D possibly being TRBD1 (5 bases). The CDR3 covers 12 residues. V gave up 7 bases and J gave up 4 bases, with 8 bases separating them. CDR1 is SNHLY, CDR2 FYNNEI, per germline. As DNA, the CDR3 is TGTGCCAGCAACCAGGGTTACAATGAGCAGTTCTTC. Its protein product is CASNQGYNEQFF.

As DNA, the CDR3 is TGCAGCGTTGCCTATAGGGACTATGGCTACACCTTC. It yields the protein CSVAYRDYGYTF. The chain joins TRBV29-1 to TRBJ1-2; D is undetermined. V dropped 4 bases and J dropped 3 bases, with 9 bases sitting between them. The CDR3 is 12 amino acids. Germline V gives CDR1 SQVTM, CDR2 ANQGSEA.

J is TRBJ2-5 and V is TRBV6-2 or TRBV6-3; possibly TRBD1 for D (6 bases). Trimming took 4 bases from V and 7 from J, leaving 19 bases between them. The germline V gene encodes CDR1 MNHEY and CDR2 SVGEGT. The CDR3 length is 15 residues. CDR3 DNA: TGTGCCAGCAGTTTGACAGGACAAGTATTAGGGACCCAGTACTTC. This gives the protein CASSLTGQVLGTQYF.

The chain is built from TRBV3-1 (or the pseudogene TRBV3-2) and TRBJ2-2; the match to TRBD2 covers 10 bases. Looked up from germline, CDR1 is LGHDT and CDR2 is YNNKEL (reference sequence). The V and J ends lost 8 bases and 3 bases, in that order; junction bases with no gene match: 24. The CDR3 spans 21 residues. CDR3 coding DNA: TGTGCCAGCCGAGGGGTTCACAGACCCAGCGGGAGGGCCCGCGACACCGGGGAGCTGTTTTTT. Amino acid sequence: CASRGVHRPSGRARDTGELFF.

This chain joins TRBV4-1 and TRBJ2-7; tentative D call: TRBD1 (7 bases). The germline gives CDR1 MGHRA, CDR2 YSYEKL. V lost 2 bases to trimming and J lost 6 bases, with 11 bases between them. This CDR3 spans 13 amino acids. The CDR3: CASSQYRGGEQYF. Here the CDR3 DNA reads TGCGCCAGCAGCCAATACAGGGGAGGCGAGCAGTACTTC.

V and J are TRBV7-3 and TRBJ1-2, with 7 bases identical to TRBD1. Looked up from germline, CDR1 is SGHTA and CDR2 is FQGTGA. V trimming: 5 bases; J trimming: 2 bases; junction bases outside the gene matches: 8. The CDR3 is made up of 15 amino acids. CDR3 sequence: CASSPEGAGNYGYTF. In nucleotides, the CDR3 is TGTGCCAGCAGCCCCGAGGGGGCTGGAAACTATGGCTACACCTTC.

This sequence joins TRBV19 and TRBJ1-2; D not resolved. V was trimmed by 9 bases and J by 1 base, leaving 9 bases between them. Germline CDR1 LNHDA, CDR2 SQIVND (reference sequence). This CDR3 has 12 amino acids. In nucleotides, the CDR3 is TGTGCCAGCTGGGGTCGTAACTATGGCTACACCTTC. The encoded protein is CASWGRNYGYTF.

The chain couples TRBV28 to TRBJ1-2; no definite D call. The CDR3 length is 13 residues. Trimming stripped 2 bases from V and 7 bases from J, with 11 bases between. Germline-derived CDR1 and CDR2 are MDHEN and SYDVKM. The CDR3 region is CASSLGPVGGYTF. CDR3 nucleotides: TGTGCCAGCAGTTTAGGACCGGTGGGTGGCTACACCTTC.

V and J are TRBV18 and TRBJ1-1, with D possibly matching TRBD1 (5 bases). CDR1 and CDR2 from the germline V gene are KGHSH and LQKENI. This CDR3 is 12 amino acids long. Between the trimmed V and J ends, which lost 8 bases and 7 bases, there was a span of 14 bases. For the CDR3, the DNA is TGTGCCAGCCTAGGACAAAAGGGTGAAGCTTTCTTT. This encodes CASLGQKGEAFF.

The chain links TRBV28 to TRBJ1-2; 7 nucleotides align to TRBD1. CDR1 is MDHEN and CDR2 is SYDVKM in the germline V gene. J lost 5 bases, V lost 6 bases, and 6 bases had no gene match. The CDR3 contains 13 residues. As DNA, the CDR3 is TGTGCCAGCAGCCCTGGGACAGAATATGGCTACACCTTC. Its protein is CASSPGTEYGYTF.

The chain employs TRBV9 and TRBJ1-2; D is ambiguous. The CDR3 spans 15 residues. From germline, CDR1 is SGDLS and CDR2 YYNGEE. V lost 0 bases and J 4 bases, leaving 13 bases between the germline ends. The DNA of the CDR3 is TGTGCCAGCAGCGTAGACCCCAATGAAAGCTATGGCTACACCTTC. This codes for CASSVDPNESYGYTF.

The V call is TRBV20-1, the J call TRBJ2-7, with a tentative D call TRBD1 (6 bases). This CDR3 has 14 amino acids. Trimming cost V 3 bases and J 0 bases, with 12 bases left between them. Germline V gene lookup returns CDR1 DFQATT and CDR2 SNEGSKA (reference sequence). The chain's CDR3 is CSASGGLLSYEQYF. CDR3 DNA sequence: TGCAGTGCTAGTGGGGGCCTCCTCTCCTACGAGCAGTACTTC.

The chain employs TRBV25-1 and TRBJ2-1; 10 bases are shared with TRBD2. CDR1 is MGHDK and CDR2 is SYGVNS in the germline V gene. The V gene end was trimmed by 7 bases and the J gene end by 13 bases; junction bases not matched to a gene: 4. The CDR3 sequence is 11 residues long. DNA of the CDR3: TGTGCCAGCACTAGCGGGAGCGCCCAGTTCTTC. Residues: CASTSGSAQFF. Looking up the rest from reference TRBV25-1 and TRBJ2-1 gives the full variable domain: EADIYQTPRYLVIGTGKKITLECSQTMGHDKMYWYQQDPGMELHLIHYSYGVNSTEKGDLSSESTVSRIRTEHFPLTLESARPSHTSQYLCASTSGSAQFFGPGTRLTVL.

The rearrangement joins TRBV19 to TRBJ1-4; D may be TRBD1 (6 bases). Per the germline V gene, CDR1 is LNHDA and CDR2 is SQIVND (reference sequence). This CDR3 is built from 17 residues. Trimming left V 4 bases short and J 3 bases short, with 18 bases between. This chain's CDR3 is CASSNSLTQGANEKLFF. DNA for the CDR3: TGTGCCAGTAGTAACTCCCTGACACAGGGAGCTAATGAAAAACTGTTTTTT.

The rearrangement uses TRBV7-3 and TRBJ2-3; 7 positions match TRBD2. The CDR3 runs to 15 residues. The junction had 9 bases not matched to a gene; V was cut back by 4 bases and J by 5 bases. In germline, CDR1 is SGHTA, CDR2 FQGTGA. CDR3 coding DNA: TGTGCCAGCAGCTCGGTGGGAGGGCGAGGAGATACGCAGTATTTT. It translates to CASSSVGGRGDTQYF.

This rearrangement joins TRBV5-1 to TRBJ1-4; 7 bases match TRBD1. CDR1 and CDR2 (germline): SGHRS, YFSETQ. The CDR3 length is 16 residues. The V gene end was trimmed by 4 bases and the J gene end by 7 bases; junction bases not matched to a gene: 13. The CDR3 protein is CASSPTGQLLGEKLFF. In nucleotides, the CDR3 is TGCGCCAGCAGCCCGACGGGACAGTTGTTAGGTGAAAAACTGTTTTTT.

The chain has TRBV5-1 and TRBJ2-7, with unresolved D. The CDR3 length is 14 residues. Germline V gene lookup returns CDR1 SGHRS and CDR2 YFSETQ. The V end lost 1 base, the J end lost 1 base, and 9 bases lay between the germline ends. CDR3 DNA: TGCGCCAGCAGCTTGACCGTCGGGTCCTACGAGCAGTACTTC. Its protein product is CASSLTVGSYEQYF.

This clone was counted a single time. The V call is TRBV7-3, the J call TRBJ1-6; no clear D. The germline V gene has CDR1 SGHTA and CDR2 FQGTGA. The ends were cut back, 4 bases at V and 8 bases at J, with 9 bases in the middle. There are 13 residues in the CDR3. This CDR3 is CASSSQRDSPLHF. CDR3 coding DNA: TGTGCCAGCAGCTCACAGCGGGATTCACCCCTCCACTTT.

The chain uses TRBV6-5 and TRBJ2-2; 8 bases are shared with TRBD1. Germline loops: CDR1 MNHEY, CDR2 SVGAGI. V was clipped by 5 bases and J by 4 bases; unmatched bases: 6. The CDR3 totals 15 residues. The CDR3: CASSHGQGATGELFF. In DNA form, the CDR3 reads TGTGCCAGCAGTCACGGACAGGGTGCCACCGGGGAGCTGTTTTTT.

In nucleotides, the CDR3 is TGTGCCAGCAGTTTCCCGACAGGGAAGGGCCGTCAGCCCCAGCATTTT. It yields the protein CASSFPTGKGRQPQHF. The V call is TRBV28, the J call TRBJ1-5; 7 positions match TRBD1. J lost 6 bases, V lost 3 bases, and 11 bases had no gene match. The CDR3 sequence is 16 residues long. Germline CDR1 is MDHEN and CDR2 is SYDVKM. The variable domain in full, with the rest retrieved from reference TRBV28 and TRBJ1-5, is DVKVTQSSRYLVKRTGEKVFLECVQDMDHENMFWYRQDPGLGLRLIYFSYDVKMKEKGDIPEGYSVSREKKERFSLILESASTNQTSMYLCASSFPTGKGRQPQHFGDGTRLSIL.

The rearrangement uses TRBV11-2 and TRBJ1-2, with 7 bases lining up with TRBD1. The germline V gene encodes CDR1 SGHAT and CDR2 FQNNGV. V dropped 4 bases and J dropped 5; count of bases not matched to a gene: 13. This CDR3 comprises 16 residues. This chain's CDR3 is CASSSRGTALWYGYTF. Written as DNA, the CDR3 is TGTGCCAGCAGCTCCCGCGGGACAGCCCTTTGGTATGGCTACACCTTC.

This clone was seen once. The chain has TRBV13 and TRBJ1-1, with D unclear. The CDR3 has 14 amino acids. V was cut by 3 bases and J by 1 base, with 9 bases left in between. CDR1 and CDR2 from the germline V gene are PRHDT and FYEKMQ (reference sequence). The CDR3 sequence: CASSFLTPNTEAFF. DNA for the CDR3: TGTGCCAGCAGCTTCCTGACACCGAACACTGAAGCTTTCTTT.

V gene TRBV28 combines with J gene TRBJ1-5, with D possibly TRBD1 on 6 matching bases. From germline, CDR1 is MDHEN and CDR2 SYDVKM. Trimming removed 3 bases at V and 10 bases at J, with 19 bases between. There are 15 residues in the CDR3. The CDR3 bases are TGTGCCAGCAGTTTGTATGCAAGGGACATCTCACCCCAGCATTTT. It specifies CASSLYARDISPQHF.

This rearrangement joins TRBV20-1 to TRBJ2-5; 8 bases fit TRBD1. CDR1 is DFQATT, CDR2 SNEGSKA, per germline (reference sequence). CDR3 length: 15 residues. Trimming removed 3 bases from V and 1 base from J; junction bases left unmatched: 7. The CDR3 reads CSASSGTGRQETQYF. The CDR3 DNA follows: TGCAGTGCTAGTTCCGGGACAGGCCGCCAAGAGACCCAGTACTTC.

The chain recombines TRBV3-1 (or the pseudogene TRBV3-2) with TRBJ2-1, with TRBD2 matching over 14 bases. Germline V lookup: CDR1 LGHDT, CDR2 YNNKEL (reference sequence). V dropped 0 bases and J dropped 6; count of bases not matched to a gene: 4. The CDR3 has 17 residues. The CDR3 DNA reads TGTGCCAGCAGCCAAGATGGAGGGACTAGCGGGAGCAATGAGCAGTTCTTC. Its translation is CASSQDGGTSGSNEQFF.

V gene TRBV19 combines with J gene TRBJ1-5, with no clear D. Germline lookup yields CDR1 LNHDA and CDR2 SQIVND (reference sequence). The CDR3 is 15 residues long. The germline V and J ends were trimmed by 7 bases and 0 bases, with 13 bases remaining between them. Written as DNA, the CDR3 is TGTGCCAGTACCCCGAGGCAGTTTAGCAATCAGCCCCAGCATTTT. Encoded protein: CASTPRQFSNQPQHF.

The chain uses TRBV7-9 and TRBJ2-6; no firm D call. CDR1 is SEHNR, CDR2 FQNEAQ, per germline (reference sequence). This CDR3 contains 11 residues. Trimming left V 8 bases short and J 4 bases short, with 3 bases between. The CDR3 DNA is TGTGCCAGCCAAGGGGCCAACGTCCTGACTTTC. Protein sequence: CASQGANVLTF.